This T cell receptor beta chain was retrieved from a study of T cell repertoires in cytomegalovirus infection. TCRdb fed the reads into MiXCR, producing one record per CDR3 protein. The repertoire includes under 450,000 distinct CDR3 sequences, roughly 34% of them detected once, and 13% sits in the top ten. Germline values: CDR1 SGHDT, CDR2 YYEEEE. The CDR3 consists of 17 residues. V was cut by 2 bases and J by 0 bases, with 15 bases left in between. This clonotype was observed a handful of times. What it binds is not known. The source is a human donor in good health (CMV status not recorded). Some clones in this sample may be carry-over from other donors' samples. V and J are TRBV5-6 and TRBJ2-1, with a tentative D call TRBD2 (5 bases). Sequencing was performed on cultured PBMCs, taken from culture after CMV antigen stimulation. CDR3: CASSFTDGENSYNEQFF. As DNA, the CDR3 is TGTGCCAGCAGCTTTACAGACGGGGAGAACTCCTACAATGAGCAGTTCTTC.